This T cell receptor beta chain was recovered during a study of cytomegalovirus exposure and HLA in healthy donors. Regarding donors, all were healthy bone marrow donors. The table lists this clone with a few counts. The PCR used 60 Vbeta and 13 Jbeta primers. The repertoire was sequenced with immunoSEQ multiplex PCR; TCRdb's copy has only in-frame clones and lacks some. The sample has about 190,000 clones, around 78% seen once. The J segment lost 2 bases and the V segment lost 8 bases, leaving 2 bases of the junction unmatched. The germline CDR1 and CDR2 sequences are LNHDA and SQIVND (reference sequence). The CDR3 consists of 13 residues.

The receptor's source is a young woman in good health and CMV-seropositive. The sample comprised PBMCs. The chain joins TRBV19 to TRBJ1-5; 8 nucleotides agree with TRBD1. The CDR3 coding sequence is TGTGCCAGTCAGGACAGGGGCAATCAGCCCCAGCATTTT. Protein product: CASQDRGNQPQHF.